The 25 T cell receptor beta chains presented below share a single source sample, sequenced in a study of shared clonotypes between healthy human individuals. TCRdb's table, derived via immunoSEQ multiplex PCR, lists solely in-frame clones and lacks some. The data show approximately 980,000 clones, 70% to 85% seen once. The sequencing input was memory CD4+ T cells sorted from blood. Subset meaning: CD45RA-negative fraction. These receptors were obtained from a man younger than 35 in good health.

The V call is TRBV6-1, the J call TRBJ2-1; 12 nucleotides agree with TRBD2. CDR3 length equals 15 residues. Losses at the gene ends were 6 bases for V and 9 bases for J; bases not matched to a gene: 9. Germline V CDR1 and CDR2: MNHNS, SASEGT. The CDR3 spells CASRGELAGGGEQFF. The CDR3 DNA is TGTGCCAGCAGGGGCGAGCTAGCGGGAGGGGGTGAGCAGTTCTTC.

V usage is TRBV2 and J usage is TRBJ2-1; 7 nucleotides match TRBD2. Germline V gives CDR1 SNHLY, CDR2 FYNNEI. V lost 8 bases to trimming and J lost 9 bases; unmatched junction nucleotides: 4. The CDR3 loop spans 11 amino acids. The CDR3 protein is CASFSSGEQFF. The CDR3, as DNA: TGTGCCAGCTTCTCTAGCGGTGAGCAGTTCTTC.

In this sample, this clone turned up a few times. The chain has TRBV5-5 and TRBJ1-6; the match to TRBD1 covers 10 bases. Trimming cost V 6 bases and J 10 bases; bases outside gene matches: 7. The CDR3 has 14 residues. The germline gives CDR1 SGHKS, CDR2 YYEKEE (reference sequence). CDR3 DNA: TGTGCCAGCACCAAGGGACAGGGGCACTCACCCCTCCACTTT. Translating gives CASTKGQGHSPLHF. Full variable domain (outside the CDR3, taken from reference TRBV5-5 and TRBJ1-6): DAGVTQSPTHLIKTRGQQVTLRCSPISGHKSVSWYQQVLGQGPQFIFQYYEKEERGRGNFPDRFSARQFPNYSSELNVNALLLGDSALYLCASTKGQGHSPLHFGNGTRLTVT.

The gene calls are TRBV10-3 and TRBJ1-1, with D perhaps matching TRBD1 (5 bases). The germline V gene has CDR1 ENHRY and CDR2 SYGVKD. The CDR3 is 15 amino acids. V was shortened by 2 bases and J by 3 bases, with 13 bases between the two germline ends. CDR3 in DNA: TGTGCCATCAGTGAGGGGGGAAGGTCTTACACTGAAGCTTTCTTT. It specifies CAISEGGRSYTEAFF.

The chain carries TRBV28 and TRBJ2-5; 11 bases are shared with TRBD1. CDR1 is MDHEN, CDR2 SYDVKM, per germline. The CDR3 has 16 residues. The trim removed 3 bases at V and 2 bases at J, leaving 5 bases unmatched. CDR3 DNA: TGTGCCAGCAGTTTGGGGGGACAGGGGGGACAAGAGACCCAGTACTTC. This gives the protein CASSLGGQGGQETQYF.

The rearrangement joins TRBV28 to TRBJ1-5, with D perhaps TRBD1 (6 bases). CDR1 is MDHEN and CDR2 is SYDVKM in the germline V gene. The CDR3 is made up of 15 amino acids. Trimming pared 6 bases from V and 4 bases from J, leaving 16 bases between. This CDR3 reads CASSNQGFRNQPQHF. DNA of the CDR3: TGTGCCAGCAGCAATCAGGGGTTTAGAAATCAGCCCCAGCATTTT.

V is TRBV7-2 and J is TRBJ2-5; tentatively, D is TRBD1 (5 bases). Between the trimmed V and J ends, which lost 5 bases and 2 bases, there was a span of 12 bases. Germline V gene lookup returns CDR1 SGHTA and CDR2 FQGNSA. The CDR3 spans 14 residues. As DNA, the CDR3 is TGTGCCAGCAGCCCCCGAAGGGGACAAGAGACCCAGTACTTC. Protein product: CASSPRRGQETQYF.

In this sample, this clone turned up many times. The chain couples TRBV2 to TRBJ1-6, with no clear D. V was trimmed by 1 base and J by 9 bases, leaving 10 bases between them. Germline values: CDR1 SNHLY, CDR2 FYNNEI. The CDR3 sequence is 14 residues long. The CDR3 protein is CASSEEGSSSPLHF. The CDR3 DNA is TGTGCCAGCAGTGAAGAGGGTTCGAGTTCACCCCTCCACTTT.

This clone turned up a few times. The chain employs TRBV5-1 and TRBJ2-3; TRBD1 matches at 8 bases. Germline V gene sequence: CDR1 SGHRS, CDR2 YFSETQ. There are 15 residues in the CDR3. Losses at the gene ends were 4 bases for V and 4 bases for J; bases not matched to a gene: 8. This CDR3 reads CASSPRTGFPDTQYF. Here the CDR3 DNA reads TGCGCCAGCAGCCCGAGGACAGGGTTCCCAGATACGCAGTATTTT.

Notes on this clone: Other DNA sequences from this sample encode an identical CDR3 as well. This chain uses TRBV5-1 with TRBJ2-3, with 8 bases that match TRBD2. CDR1 and CDR2 (germline): SGHRS, YFSETQ. This CDR3 comprises 14 residues. With V trimmed by 6 bases and J by 3 bases, 6 bases remained unmatched. The CDR3 is CASTGLAGTDTQYF. CDR3 sequence (DNA): TGCGCCAGCACCGGACTAGCTGGGACAGATACGCAGTATTTT.

This sequence joins TRBV7-9 and TRBJ2-1; 10 bases are shared with TRBD1. The CDR3 spans 15 residues. The junction had 6 bases not matched to a gene; V was cut back by 3 bases and J by 7 bases. Germline CDR1 and CDR2: SEHNR and FQNEAQ (reference sequence). The CDR3 sequence: CASSLRQGAGNEQFF. The CDR3 DNA sequence: TGTGCCAGCAGCTTGAGACAGGGGGCTGGGAATGAGCAGTTCTTC.

The chain couples TRBV30 to TRBJ1-6; TRBD1 agrees at 8 bases. The germline CDR1 and CDR2 sequences are GTSNPN and SVGIG (reference sequence). The CDR3 runs 13 residues. Trimming at V came to 4 bases and at J to 8 bases, leaving 4 bases not matched to a gene. DNA of the CDR3: TGTGCCTGGACCAGGGGGCCGGATTCACCCCTCCACTTT. This codes for CAWTRGPDSPLHF.

The chain has TRBV2 and TRBJ2-5, with TRBD2 matching 11 bases. Trimming removed 6 bases from V and 5 bases from J; junction bases left unmatched: 8. The CDR3 spans 15 residues. Germline CDR1 and CDR2: SNHLY and FYNNEI. CDR3 sequence reads: CASSLIAGGLETQYF. CDR3 sequence (DNA): TGTGCCAGCAGCCTCATAGCGGGGGGGTTGGAGACCCAGTACTTC.

A note on this clone: Other DNA sequences in this specimen translate into the identical CDR3. V is TRBV4-1 and J is TRBJ2-7; 9 nucleotides align to TRBD1. The CDR3 has 15 residues. Germline CDR1 MGHRA, CDR2 YSYEKL. The V gene end was trimmed by 3 bases and the J gene end by 4 bases; junction bases not matched to a gene: 7. CDR3 sequence reads: CASSHPGQGIYEQYF. For the CDR3, the DNA is TGCGCCAGCAGCCACCCGGGACAGGGAATATACGAGCAGTACTTC.

V is TRBV19 and J is TRBJ1-1; no reliable D call. CDR1 and CDR2 (germline): LNHDA, SQIVND (reference sequence). CDR3 length equals 15 residues. Deletions cut 4 bases from V and 4 bases from J, with 16 bases between. In nucleotides, the CDR3 is TGTGCCAGTAGTAGGAGGTCAGCGCTATTCACTGAAGCTTTCTTT. Its protein is CASSRRSALFTEAFF.

The chain couples TRBV9 to TRBJ2-5, with D unclear. Deletions cut 0 bases from V and 1 base from J, with 16 bases between. Germline values: CDR1 SGDLS, CDR2 YYNGEE. The CDR3 sequence is 17 residues long. The DNA for the CDR3 is TGTGCCAGCAGCGTAGCTATAGGGTCGCAGCCCCAAGAGACCCAGTACTTC. It codes for CASSVAIGSQPQETQYF.

This clone was found a few times. V usage is TRBV4-3 and J usage is TRBJ2-2, with 7 bases identical to TRBD1. After removal of 4 bases from V and 4 bases from J, the junction contained 12 bases not matched to a gene. The CDR3 totals 17 residues. Germline CDR1 reads LGHNA; CDR2 reads YSLEER. The CDR3 here is CASSPREGALGTGELFF. The CDR3 region has the DNA TGCGCCAGCAGCCCAAGAGAGGGGGCTCTGGGCACCGGGGAGCTGTTTTTT.

This clone was detected once. This rearrangement joins TRBV28 to TRBJ1-5; 9 bases line up with TRBD1. Unmatched junction bases numbered 10, after V lost 2 bases and J lost 5 bases. Germline CDR1 reads MDHEN; CDR2 reads SYDVKM. The CDR3 extends over 17 amino acids. As DNA, the CDR3 is TGTGCCAGCAGTTTAAGGGGGGTGACAGGGGGATATCAGCCCCAGCATTTT. This translates into CASSLRGVTGGYQPQHF. Full variable domain (missing parts from reference TRBV28 and TRBJ1-5): DVKVTQSSRYLVKRTGEKVFLECVQDMDHENMFWYRQDPGLGLRLIYFSYDVKMKEKGDIPEGYSVSREKKERFSLILESASTNQTSMYLCASSLRGVTGGYQPQHFGDGTRLSIL.

The chain is built from TRBV10-3 and TRBJ2-5, with D perhaps TRBD1 (6 bases). CDR3 length equals 14 residues. CDR1 is ENHRY, CDR2 SYGVKD, per germline. Deletions cut 6 bases from V and 3 bases from J, with 14 bases between. CDR3 DNA sequence: TGTGCCATCAGCGACAGACAGGAGAAAGAGACCCAGTACTTC. Translating it yields CAISDRQEKETQYF.

This clone occurred a few times. The genes are TRBV4-3 and TRBJ1-2, with 7 bases that match TRBD1. The CDR3 totals 20 residues. V was pared by 0 bases and J by 1 base, with 17 bases of the junction left unmatched. Germline CDR1 reads LGHNA; CDR2 reads YSLEER. The CDR3 coding sequence is TGCGCCAGCAGCCAAGATTCACCGGGACAGTCGTTAACCTTTAACTATGGCTACACCTTC. Its translation: CASSQDSPGQSLTFNYGYTF.

A note on this clone: The identical CDR3 is also encoded by other nucleotide sequences in the sample. J is TRBJ2-7 and V is TRBV29-1; TRBD2 matches at 7 bases. CDR1 and CDR2 from the germline V gene are SQVTM and ANQGSEA. CDR3 length: 15 residues. Trimming removed 0 bases from V and 0 bases from J; junction bases left unmatched: 5. The CDR3, as DNA: TGCAGCGTTGAAGATCCCGGCGGGAGCTCCTACGAGCAGTACTTC. Translation: CSVEDPGGSSYEQYF.

This sequence joins TRBV29-1 and TRBJ2-5; no definite D call. The ends were cut back, 4 bases at V and 5 bases at J, with 14 bases in the middle. The CDR3 has 13 amino acids. From germline, CDR1 is SQVTM and CDR2 ANQGSEA. CDR3 amino acids: CSVAQATPETQYF. Written as DNA, the CDR3 is TGCAGCGTTGCGCAGGCAACCCCGGAGACCCAGTACTTC.

This chain connects TRBV28 to TRBJ2-7, with 11 nucleotides matching TRBD1. The CDR3 consists of 14 residues. CDR1 is MDHEN and CDR2 is SYDVKM in the germline V gene. After removal of 3 bases from V and 12 bases from J, the junction contained 10 bases not matched to a gene. Here the CDR3 DNA reads TGTGCCAGCAGTTTGTCGCCGGGACAGGGGGTCATGTACTTC. This gives the protein CASSLSPGQGVMYF. Full variable domain (rest looked up from reference TRBV28 and TRBJ2-7): DVKVTQSSRYLVKRTGEKVFLECVQDMDHENMFWYRQDPGLGLRLIYFSYDVKMKEKGDIPEGYSVSREKKERFSLILESASTNQTSMYLCASSLSPGQGVMYFGPGTRLTVT.

The chain has TRBV7-2 and TRBJ2-7; 12 nucleotides match TRBD2. J lost 2 bases, V lost 0 bases, and 5 bases had no gene match. CDR3 length: 17 amino acids. CDR1 is SGHTA, CDR2 FQGNSA, per germline. This CDR3 is CASSLARTSGAPYEQYF. DNA of the CDR3: TGTGCCAGCAGCTTAGCGAGGACTAGCGGGGCCCCCTACGAGCAGTACTTC.

J is TRBJ1-5 and V is TRBV6-5; TRBD1 might be the D (6 bases). The germline CDR1 and CDR2 sequences are MNHEY and SVGAGI. This CDR3 spans 15 amino acids. Trimming stripped 0 bases from V and 6 bases from J, with 12 bases between. This CDR3 reads CASSYSWGAGQPQHF. CDR3 DNA sequence: TGTGCCAGCAGTTACTCATGGGGGGCCGGTCAGCCCCAGCATTTT.